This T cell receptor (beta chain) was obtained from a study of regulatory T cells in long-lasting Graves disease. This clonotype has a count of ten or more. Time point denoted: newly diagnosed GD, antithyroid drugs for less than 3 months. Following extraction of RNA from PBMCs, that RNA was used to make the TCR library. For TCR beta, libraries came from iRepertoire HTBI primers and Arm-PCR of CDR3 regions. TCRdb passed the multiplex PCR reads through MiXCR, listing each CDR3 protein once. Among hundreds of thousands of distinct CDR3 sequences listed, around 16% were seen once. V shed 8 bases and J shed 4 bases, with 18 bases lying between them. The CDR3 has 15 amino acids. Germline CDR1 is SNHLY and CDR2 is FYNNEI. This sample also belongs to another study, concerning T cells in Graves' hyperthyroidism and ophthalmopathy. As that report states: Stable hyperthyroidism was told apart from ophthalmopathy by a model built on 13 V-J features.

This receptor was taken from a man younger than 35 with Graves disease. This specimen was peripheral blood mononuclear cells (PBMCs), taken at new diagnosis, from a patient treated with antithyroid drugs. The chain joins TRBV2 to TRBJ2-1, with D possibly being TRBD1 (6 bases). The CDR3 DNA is TGTGCCAGCCAAGAAGGGACAACCGCTTACAATGAGCAGTTCTTC. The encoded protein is CASQEGTTAYNEQFF. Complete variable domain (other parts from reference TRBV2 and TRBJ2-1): EPEVTQTPSHQVTQMGQEVILRCVPISNHLYFYWYRQILGQKVEFLVSFYNNEISEKSEIFDDQFSVERPDGSNFTLKIRSTKLEDSAMYFCASQEGTTAYNEQFFGPGTRLTVL.